The rows below give T cell receptor beta chains drawn from one sample of a study of beta chain features in type 1 diabetes. The repertoire was sequenced with immunoSEQ multiplex PCR; TCRdb's copy has only in-frame clones and lacks some. The sample holds some 350,000 clones, over 8.5% seen once. Sequenced sample: central memory CD4+ T cells from blood. The receptors originated from a man aged 25 to 40 with type 1 diabetes. Each CDR3 is given with its conserved first and last residue. A D gene is named only where the DNA matches it firmly. Where a row states a size, it is once, few, many or the class of an expanded clone; other rows omit it.

j_call v_call cdr3_length clone_size d_call cdr3_aa cdr3_nt
TRBJ2-1 TRBV19 13 many TRBD1 CASKTGDTNEQFF TGTGCCAGTAAGACAGGGGATACCAATGAGCAGTTCTTC
TRBJ2-4 TRBV4-2 17 . . CASSQDHGGVGINIQYF TGTGCCAGCAGCCAAGATCATGGGGGAGTGGGGATAAACATTCAGTACTTC
TRBJ1-2 TRBV28 11 few . CASRRDYGYTF TGTGCCAGCAGGAGGGACTATGGCTACACCTTC
TRBJ1-1 TRBV5-1 12 . . CASSFGNTEAFF TGCGCCAGCAGCTTCGGGAACACTGAAGCTTTCTTT
TRBJ2-2 TRBV5-1 13 few . CASSSSGTGGLFF TGCGCCAGCAGCTCTTCTGGGACCGGTGGCCTGTTTTTT
TRBJ2-7 TRBV10-3 13 many . CAISEPRTYEQYF TGTGCCATCAGTGAGCCCCGAACCTACGAGCAGTACTTC
TRBJ2-1 TRBV21-1 15 . . CASSKRQGAWVEQFF TGTGCCAGCAGCAAACGACAGGGGGCGTGGGTTGAGCAGTTCTTC
TRBJ2-4 TRBV7-2 12 . . CASSLAGGIQYF TGTGCCAGCAGCTTAGCAGGGGGCATTCAGTACTTC
TRBJ2-3 TRBV19 15 few TRBD2 CASSIVAGSTDTQYF TGTGCCAGTAGTATAGTAGCGGGCAGCACAGATACGCAGTATTTT
TRBJ1-4 TRBV15 13 . . CATSMGQAEKLFF TGTGCCACCAGCATGGGCCAGGCAGAAAAACTGTTTTTT
TRBJ2-7 TRBV2 16 . . CASSAGRGTPEDEQYF TGTGCCAGCAGCGCGGGCAGGGGCACTCCAGAGGACGAGCAGTACTTC
TRBJ1-2 TRBV29-1 13 few . CSVADSLGYGYTF TGCAGCGTCGCGGACTCTCTTGGCTATGGCTACACCTTC
TRBJ2-4 TRBV6-5 14 few . CASSEDYIKNIQYF TGTGCCAGCAGTGAAGACTACATCAAAAACATTCAGTACTTC
TRBJ1-5 TRBV2 16 . . CASSPISTSSNQPQHF TGTGCCAGCAGTCCGATTTCCACCTCTAGCAATCAGCCCCAGCATTTT
TRBJ1-5 TRBV28 12 . TRBD1 CASTGQTQPQHF TGTGCCAGCACGGGACAGACACAGCCCCAGCATTTT
TRBJ2-2 TRBV6-7 15 few . CASSFPPGYTGELFF TGTGCCAGCAGCTTTCCGCCAGGTTATACCGGGGAGCTGTTTTTT
TRBJ2-7 TRBV18 15 few TRBD2 CASSTLNSGGYEQYF TGTGCCAGCTCGACGCTCAATAGCGGGGGCTACGAGCAGTACTTC
TRBJ2-5 TRBV27 13 . . CASSPGTQETQYF TGTGCCAGCAGCCCCGGGACCCAAGAGACCCAGTACTTC
TRBJ2-7 TRBV7-2 13 . . CASSQSDVGEQYF TGTGCCAGCAGCCAATCGGACGTAGGCGAGCAGTACTTC
TRBJ2-2 TRBV7-9 15 few TRBD1 CASSVGTEYTGELFF TGTGCCAGCAGCGTAGGGACAGAGTACACCGGGGAGCTGTTTTTT
TRBJ2-5 TRBV2 14 . TRBD1 CASSAQGAGETQYF TGTGCCAGCAGTGCCCAGGGGGCCGGAGAGACCCAGTACTTC
TRBJ2-3 TRBV29-1 13 many . CSVGGTRGDTQYF TGCAGCGTTGGAGGCACTAGGGGAGATACGCAGTATTTT
TRBJ1-4 TRBV30 16 few . CAWSDWAGSTNEKLFF TGTGCCTGGAGTGATTGGGCGGGAAGTACTAATGAAAAACTGTTTTTT
TRBJ1-5 TRBV7-8 15 few . CASSLGRVGNQPQHF TGTGCCAGCAGCTTAGGAAGGGTAGGCAATCAGCCCCAGCATTTT